This T cell receptor beta chain was identified in a study of blood T cells in healthy people across ages. The second PCR ran 7 to 11 cycles with a sample-barcoded 5' primer and J-beta primers. Every cDNA molecule bore a tag from a template-switch adaptor containing 12 random nucleotides. Via MiXCR, TCRdb re-called the 5' RACE reads, giving one row per CDR3 protein. This sample has more than 650,000 distinct CDR3 sequences; over 20% occur once, and the top ten carry around 21%. The CDR3 is made up of 15 amino acids. V gave up 7 bases and J gave up 6 bases; unmatched junction bases: 14. The germline CDR1 and CDR2 sequences are MNHEY and SVGAGI.

The specimen was blood. This TCR came from a man aged 70-80 years in good health. J is TRBJ2-7 and V is TRBV6-5; 8 bases line up with TRBD2. CDR3 sequence (DNA): TGTGCCAGCACCTTTCGTCTGACTAGCGAGTCCGAGCAGTACTTC. It specifies CASTFRLTSESEQYF.